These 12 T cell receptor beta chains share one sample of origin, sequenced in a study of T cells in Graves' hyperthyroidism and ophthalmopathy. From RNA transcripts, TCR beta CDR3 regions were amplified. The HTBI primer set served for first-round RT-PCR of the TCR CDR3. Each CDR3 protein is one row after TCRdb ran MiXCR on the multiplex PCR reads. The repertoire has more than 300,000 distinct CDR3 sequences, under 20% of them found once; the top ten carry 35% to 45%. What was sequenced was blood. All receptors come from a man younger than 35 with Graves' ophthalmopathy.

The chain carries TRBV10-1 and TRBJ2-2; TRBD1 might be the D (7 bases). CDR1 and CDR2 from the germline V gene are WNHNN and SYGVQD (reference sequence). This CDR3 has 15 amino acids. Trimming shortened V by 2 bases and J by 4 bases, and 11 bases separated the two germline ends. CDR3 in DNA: TGCGCCAGCAGTGAGGACAGGGAGGCCACCGGGGAGCTGTTTTTT. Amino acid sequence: CASSEDREATGELFF.

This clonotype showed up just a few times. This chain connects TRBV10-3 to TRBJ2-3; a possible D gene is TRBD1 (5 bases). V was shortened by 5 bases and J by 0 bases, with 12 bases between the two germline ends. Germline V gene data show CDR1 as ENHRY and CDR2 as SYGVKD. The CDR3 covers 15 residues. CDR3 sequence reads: CAISHTGPSTDTQYF. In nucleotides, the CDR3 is TGTGCCATCAGTCACACAGGACCTAGCACAGATACGCAGTATTTT.

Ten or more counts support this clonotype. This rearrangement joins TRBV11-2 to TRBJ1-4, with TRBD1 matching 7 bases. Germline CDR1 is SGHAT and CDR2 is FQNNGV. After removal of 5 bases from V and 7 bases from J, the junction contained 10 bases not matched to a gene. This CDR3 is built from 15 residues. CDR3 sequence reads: CASSLSTGASEKLFF. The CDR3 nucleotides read TGTGCCAGCAGCCTAAGTACAGGGGCTAGTGAAAAACTGTTTTTT.

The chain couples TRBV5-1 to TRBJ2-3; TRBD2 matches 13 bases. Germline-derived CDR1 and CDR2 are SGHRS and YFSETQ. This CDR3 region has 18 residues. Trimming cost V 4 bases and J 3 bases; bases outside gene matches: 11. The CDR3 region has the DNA TGCGCCAGCAGCGCGGCCGGGACTAGCGGGGATCTTACAGATACGCAGTATTTT. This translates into CASSAAGTSGDLTDTQYF.

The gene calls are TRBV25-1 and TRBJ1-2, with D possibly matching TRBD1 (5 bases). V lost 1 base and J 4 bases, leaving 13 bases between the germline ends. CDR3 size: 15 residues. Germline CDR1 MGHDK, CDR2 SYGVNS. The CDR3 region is CASSESRAQGYGYTF. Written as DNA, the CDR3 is TGTGCCAGCAGTGAATCTCGTGCGCAGGGCTATGGCTACACCTTC.

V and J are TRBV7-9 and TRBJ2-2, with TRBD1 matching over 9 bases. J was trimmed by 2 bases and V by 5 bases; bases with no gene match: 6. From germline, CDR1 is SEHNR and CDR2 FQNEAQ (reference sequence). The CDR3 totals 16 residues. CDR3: CASSRDRDLNTGELFF. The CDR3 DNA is TGTGCCAGCAGCCGGGACAGGGACCTCAACACCGGGGAGCTGTTTTTT. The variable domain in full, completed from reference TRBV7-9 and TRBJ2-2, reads DTGVSQNPRHKITKRGQNVTFRCDPISEHNRLYWYRQTLGQGPEFLTYFQNEAQLEKSRLLSDRFSAERPKGSFSTLEIQRTEQGDSAMYLCASSRDRDLNTGELFFGEGSRLTVL.

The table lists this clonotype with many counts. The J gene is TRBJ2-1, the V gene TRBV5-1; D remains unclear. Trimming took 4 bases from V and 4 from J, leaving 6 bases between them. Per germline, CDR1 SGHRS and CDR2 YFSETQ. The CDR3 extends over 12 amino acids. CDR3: CASSQTYNEQFF. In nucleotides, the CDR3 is TGCGCCAGCAGCCAGACTTACAATGAGCAGTTCTTC.

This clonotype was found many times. CDR3 sequence reads: CASSNGYSNQPQHF. CDR3 bases: TGTGCCAGTTCCAACGGGTATAGCAATCAGCCCCAGCATTTT. The rearrangement joins TRBV2 to TRBJ1-5; no clear D gene. From germline, CDR1 is SNHLY and CDR2 FYNNEI. V lost 9 bases and J lost 0, with 12 bases in between. The CDR3 runs 14 residues.

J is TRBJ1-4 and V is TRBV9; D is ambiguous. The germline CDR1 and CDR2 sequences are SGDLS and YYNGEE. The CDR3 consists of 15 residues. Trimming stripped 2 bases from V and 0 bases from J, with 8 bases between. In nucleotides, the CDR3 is TGTGCCAGCAGCGTGGGTGGCTCAACTAATGAAAAACTGTTTTTT. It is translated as CASSVGGSTNEKLFF.

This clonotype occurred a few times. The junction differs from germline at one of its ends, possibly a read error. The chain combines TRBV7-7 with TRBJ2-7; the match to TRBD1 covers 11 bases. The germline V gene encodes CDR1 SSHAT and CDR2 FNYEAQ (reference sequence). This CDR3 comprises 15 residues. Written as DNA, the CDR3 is TGTGCTAGCAGTTCAGGGACAGGGGGTTCCTACGAGCAGTACTTC. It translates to CASSSGTGGSYEQYF.

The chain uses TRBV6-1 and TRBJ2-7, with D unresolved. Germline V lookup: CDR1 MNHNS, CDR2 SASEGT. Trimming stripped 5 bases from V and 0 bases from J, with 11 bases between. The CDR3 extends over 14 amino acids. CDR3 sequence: CASSSWANSYEQYF. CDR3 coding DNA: TGTGCCAGCAGTTCCTGGGCGAACTCCTACGAGCAGTACTTC.

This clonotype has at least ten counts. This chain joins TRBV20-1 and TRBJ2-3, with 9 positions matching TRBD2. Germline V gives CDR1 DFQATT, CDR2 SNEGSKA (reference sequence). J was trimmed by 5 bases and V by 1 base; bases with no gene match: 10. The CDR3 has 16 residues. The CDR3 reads CSARGLLAGLGDTQYF. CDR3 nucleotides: TGCAGTGCTAGAGGCCTCCTAGCGGGGCTTGGAGATACGCAGTATTTT.